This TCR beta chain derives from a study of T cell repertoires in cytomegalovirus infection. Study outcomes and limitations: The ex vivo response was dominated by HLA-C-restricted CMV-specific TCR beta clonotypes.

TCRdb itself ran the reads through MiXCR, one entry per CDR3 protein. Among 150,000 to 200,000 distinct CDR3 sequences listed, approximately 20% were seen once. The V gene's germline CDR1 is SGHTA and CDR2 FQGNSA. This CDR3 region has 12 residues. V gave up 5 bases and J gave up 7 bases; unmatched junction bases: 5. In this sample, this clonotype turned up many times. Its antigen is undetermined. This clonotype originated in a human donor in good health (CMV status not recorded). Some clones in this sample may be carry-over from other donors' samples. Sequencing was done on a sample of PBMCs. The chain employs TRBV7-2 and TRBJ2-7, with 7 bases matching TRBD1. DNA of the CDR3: TGTGCCAGCAGCCATCCACAGGGGGAGCAGTACTTC. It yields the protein CASSHPQGEQYF.